This T cell receptor beta chain appears in the sequencing data of a study of T-cell reconstitution after alpha-beta-depleted transplantation in children. Study-level results: Approximately two months post-transplant, alpha-beta T cells reportedly originated from several hundred expanded graft clones.

CDR1 and CDR2 (germline): MNHEY, SVGEGT. The CDR3 runs 13 residues. V lost 3 bases and J 4 bases, leaving 10 bases between the germline ends. Preparation of the TCRbeta library involved a method that used unique molecular identifiers. Using its own MiXCR run on the PCR reads, TCRdb lists one record per CDR3 protein. Among approximately 110,000 distinct CDR3 sequences listed, under 30% were seen once. As concerns this clonotype: Its antigen is unidentified.

The sample here was PBMCs, mostly from graft donor cells, taken 180 days after TCRalphabeta/CD19-depleted stem cell transplant. The V call is TRBV6-2 or TRBV6-3, the J call TRBJ2-7; weak D call: TRBD1 (7 bases). The origin of this receptor is a male patient aged 2 to 9 who had a stem cell transplant for chronic granulomatous disease, so the T cells may come from the graft donor. CDR3 region: CASSYQGGYEQYF. DNA for the CDR3: TGTGCCAGCAGTTATCAGGGGGGTTACGAGCAGTACTTC.